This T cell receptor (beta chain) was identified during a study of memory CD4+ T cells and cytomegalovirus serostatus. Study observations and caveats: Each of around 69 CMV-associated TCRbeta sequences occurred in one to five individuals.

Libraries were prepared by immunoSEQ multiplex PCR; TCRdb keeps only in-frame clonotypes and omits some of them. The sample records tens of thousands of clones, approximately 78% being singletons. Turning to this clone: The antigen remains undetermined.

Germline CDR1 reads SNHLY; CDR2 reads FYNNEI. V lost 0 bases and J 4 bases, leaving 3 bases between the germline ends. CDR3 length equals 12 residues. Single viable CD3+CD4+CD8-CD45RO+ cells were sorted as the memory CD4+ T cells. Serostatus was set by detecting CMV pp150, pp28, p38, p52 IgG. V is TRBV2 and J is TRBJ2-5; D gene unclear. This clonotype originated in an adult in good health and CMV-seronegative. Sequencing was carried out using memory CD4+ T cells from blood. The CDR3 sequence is CASSEARETQYF. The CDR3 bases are TGTGCCAGCAGTGAAGCGAGAGAGACCCAGTACTTC.